In this sample, the clone carrying this T cell receptor (beta chain) turned up once. This sample stems from a study of blood T cell repertoires in COVID-19. Study details: Samples representing acute and convalescent COVID-19 were sourced from the United States, Italy and Spain. T cells, B-cell-depleted T cells, or PBMCs provided the cDNA or gDNA that served as material.

The CDR3 spans 18 residues. Trimming at V came to 4 bases and at J to 3 bases, leaving 13 bases not matched to a gene. Germline values: CDR1 SGHDT, CDR2 YYEEEE. The authors' processing: Scientists estimated how many nucleated cells there were by amplifying reference gene primers. Sequenced by immunoSEQ multiplex PCR; TCRdb stores in-frame clones only, minus some. D and trimming were read from the DNA, whereas the V and J calls and clone size are those reported in that table. The sample holds under 200,000 clones, around 82% seen once. The TCR originated in a man younger than 35 with active or convalescent COVID-19. The V gene is TRBV5-6, the J gene TRBJ2-5, with 12 bases that match TRBD2. The specimen sequenced was peripheral blood. CDR3 DNA: TGTGCCAGCAGCCCAGCTAGCGGGAGGGCCGAGTCAGAAGAGACCCAGTACTTC. This gives the protein CASSPASGRAESEETQYF.